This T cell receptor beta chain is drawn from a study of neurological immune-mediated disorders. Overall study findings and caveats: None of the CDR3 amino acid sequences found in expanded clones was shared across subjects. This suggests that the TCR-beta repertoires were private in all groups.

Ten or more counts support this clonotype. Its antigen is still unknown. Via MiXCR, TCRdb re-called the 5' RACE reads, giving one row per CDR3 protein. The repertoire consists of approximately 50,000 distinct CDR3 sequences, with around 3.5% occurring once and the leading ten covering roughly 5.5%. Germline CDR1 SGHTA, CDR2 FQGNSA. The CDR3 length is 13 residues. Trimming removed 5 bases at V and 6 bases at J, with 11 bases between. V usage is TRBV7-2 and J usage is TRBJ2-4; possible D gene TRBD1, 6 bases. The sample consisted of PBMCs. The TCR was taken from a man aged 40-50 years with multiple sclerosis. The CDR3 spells CASSAEGGNIQYF. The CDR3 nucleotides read TGTGCCAGCAGCGCCGAAGGGGGAAACATTCAGTACTTC.